The clone carrying this TCR beta chain appeared once. The data stem from a study of blood T cell repertoires in COVID-19. Study summary: Samples came from the United States, Italy and Spain, spanning acute and convalescent COVID-19. In each case, the material was cDNA or gDNA derived from T cells, B-cell-depleted T cells, or PBMCs.

Per the original data handling: Reference gene primer amplification in the assay estimated nucleated cell counts. Clones were sequenced by immunoSEQ multiplex PCR, and TCRdb holds only the in-frame ones, with some missing. That table is the source of V, J and clone size, and D and trimming were worked out from the DNA. The sample lists more than 95,000 clones, roughly nine tenths occurring once. In germline, CDR1 is SGHRS, CDR2 YFSETQ. The CDR3 spans 15 residues. J gave up 6 bases and V 4 bases, and 7 bases lay outside the gene matches. The sequenced material came from peripheral blood. The chain employs TRBV5-1 and TRBJ2-3; the match to TRBD2 covers 11 bases. The source is a human donor in a cohort sampled during active COVID-19. CDR3 coding DNA: TGCGCCAGCAGCCGAACTAGCGGGAGAGCGGATACGCAGTATTTT. Its protein product is CASSRTSGRADTQYF.